The 15 T cell receptor beta chains given below trace back to one sample, sequenced in a study of tumor-infiltrating lymphocytes in primary liver carcinoma. Making TCR beta cDNA involved 400 to 600 ng total RNA and a constant-region primer. The TCR beta library was amplified through three nested multiplex PCR rounds in a modified ARM-PCR procedure. The opening two PCR rounds, about 11 cycles each, paired TRBV1-TRBV30 forward primers with a C-beta reverse primer. TCRdb re-called the multiplex PCR reads through MiXCR, storing one row per CDR3 protein. The table shows about 99,000 distinct CDR3 sequences, with around 63% occurring only once. The source material, roughly 18-33 mg of unsorted bulk tissue, was used to co-extract RNA and DNA. Material: liver tumor tissue from sampling region 5. Subset: tumor region T5, tumor centre. These receptors came from a woman aged 55-75 years with primary liver carcinoma and hepatitis B virus infection.

This clonotype qualifies as medium-sized. The chain is built from TRBV6-6 and TRBJ2-2; perhaps TRBD1 as D (6 bases). CDR3 length: 16 amino acids. The V and J ends lost 6 bases and 7 bases respectively, with 21 bases between them. The V gene's germline CDR1 is MNHNY and CDR2 SVGAGI (reference sequence). The DNA of the CDR3 is TGTGCCAGCAGCCAGGTCAGGGGCGAGGCGGTCGGGGAGCTGTTTTTT. This encodes CASSQVRGEAVGELFF.

This clonotype was detected ten times or more. The V call is TRBV7-8, the J call TRBJ2-7; 7 bases are shared with TRBD1. The tail of the sequence fits TRBJ2-5 better, so the J call may be wrong. Germline lookup yields CDR1 SGHVS and CDR2 FQNEAQ. This CDR3 has 12 amino acids. The CDR3 nucleotides read TGTGCCAGCAGCCCCGCAGGGGGGACCCAGTACTTC. Amino acid sequence: CASSPAGGTQYF.

The chain couples TRBV5-1 to TRBJ2-5, with 9 bases fitting TRBD2. CDR1 and CDR2 (germline): SGHRS, YFSETQ. The CDR3 length is 18 residues. V lost 1 base to trimming and J lost 2 bases; unmatched junction nucleotides: 12. The CDR3 sequence: CASSLRLAGRTVQETQYF. DNA for the CDR3: TGCGCCAGCAGCTTGCGGCTAGCGGGAAGGACGGTACAAGAGACCCAGTACTTC.

With respect to this clonotype: One junction end does not reproduce the germline sequence, and a read error may be involved. V gene TRBV11-3 combines with J gene TRBJ2-2; D unresolved. Germline-derived CDR1 and CDR2 are SGHNT and YENEEA. The CDR3 contains 14 residues. CDR3 protein: CVSRNHKNAGELFF. As DNA, the CDR3 is TGTGTCAGCAGGAACCATAAGAACGCCGGGGAGCTGTTTTTT.

Concerning this clonotype itself: A clone one base away is much larger, so this may be a read error. DNA for the CDR3: TGTACCAGCAGCCAAAGACGGGCGGGGTTTTATCTGGACGAGCAGTACTTC. It yields the protein CTSSQRRAGFYLDEQYF. V is TRBV14 and J is TRBJ2-7, with a tentative D call TRBD2 (6 bases). Germline CDR1 SGHDN, CDR2 FVKESK. CDR3 length: 17 residues. The full variable domain, completed using reference TRBV14 and TRBJ2-7, is EAGVTQFPSHSVIEKGQTVTLRCDPISGHDNLYWYRRVMGKEIKFLLHFVKESKQDESGMPNNRFLAERTGGTYSTLKVQPAELEDSGVYFCTSSQRRAGFYLDEQYFGPGTRLTVT.

This clonotype was detected only a few times. The chain recombines TRBV7-9 with TRBJ2-1, with TRBD2 matching over 7 bases. The CDR3 contains 19 residues. Germline CDR1 and CDR2: SEHNR and FQNEAQ (reference sequence). The V and J ends lost 1 base and 0 bases, in that order; junction bases with no gene match: 12. As DNA, the CDR3 is TGTGCCAGCAGCTTAGGGGGGGGGGAGCGGCCAAGCTCCTACAATGAGCAGTTCTTC. It codes for CASSLGGGERPSSYNEQFF.

As to this clonotype: Germline and junction disagree at one end, which may indicate a read error. This sequence joins TRBV11-2 and TRBJ2-1, with 7 bases fitting TRBD1. Germline CDR1 SGHAT, CDR2 FQNNGV. The CDR3 contains 13 residues. The CDR3 spells CVSSLTGLDEQFF. CDR3 coding DNA: TGTGTCAGCAGCTTGACAGGGTTAGATGAGCAGTTCTTC.

This clonotype has a handful of counts. One base away lies a much larger clone, so this may be a sequencing read error. V and J are TRBV6-1 and TRBJ2-3, with unresolved D. Near its end, the DNA agrees better with TRBJ1-5, so the J call may be wrong. The CDR3 runs to 12 residues. In germline, CDR1 is MNHNS, CDR2 SASEGT. CDR3 in DNA: TGTGCCAGCAGTGAAAATGCTGATACGCAGCATTTT. Translated: CASSENADTQHF.

In the case of this clonotype: The CDR3 end shows no conserved phenylalanine or tryptophan, and so a read error is likely. V usage is TRBV28 and J usage is TRBJ1-2; possible D gene TRBD1, 5 bases. The CDR3 runs to 14 residues. The germline V and J ends were trimmed by 7 bases and 4 bases, with 16 bases remaining between them. CDR1 is MDHEN and CDR2 is SYDVKM in the germline V gene. CDR3 residues: CASTPGGEAYGYTL. Here the CDR3 DNA reads TGTGCCAGCACCCCCGGAGGGGAGGCCTATGGCTACACCCTC.

A word on this clonotype: A read error may account for a junction end that differs from germline. V usage is TRBV7-9 and J usage is TRBJ2-1; TRBD1 might be the D (5 bases). The length of the CDR3 is 14 residues. Per germline, CDR1 SEHNR and CDR2 FQNEAQ (reference sequence). CDR3 coding DNA: TGTGCCAGTAGCTTCCAAGGAACGGACAAAGAGCAGTTCTTC. This codes for CASSFQGTDKEQFF.

Only a few counts were recorded for this clonotype. The chain carries TRBV20-1 and TRBJ1-6; TRBD1 is a possible D gene (5 bases). V shed 0 bases and J shed 7 bases, with 10 bases lying between them. CDR1 and CDR2 from the germline V gene are DFQATT and SNEGSKA (reference sequence). The CDR3 is 14 residues long. This chain's CDR3 is CSARELRGNSPLHF. The CDR3 DNA reads TGCAGTGCTAGAGAGTTGCGGGGGAATTCACCCCTCCACTTT.

On this clonotype: The junction shows a germline mismatch at one end, possibly a read error. This chain joins TRBV11-2 and TRBJ2-7, with 8 bases lining up with TRBD1. Germline assignment: CDR1 SGHAT and CDR2 FQNNGV. CDR3 length equals 14 residues. The CDR3 region is CASSLGQGWGEKYF. CDR3 coding DNA: TGTGCCAGCAGCCTCGGACAGGGATGGGGCGAGAAGTACTTC.

This clonotype was picked up many times. The CDR3 bases are TGTGCCAGCAGCTTAGCCCTTAACTACAATGAGCAGTTCTTC. This encodes CASSLALNYNEQFF. This chain connects TRBV11-2 to TRBJ2-1; D remains unclear. The CDR3 covers 14 residues. The V end was cut by 1 base, the J end by 3 bases, with 7 bases between. Per germline, CDR1 SGHAT and CDR2 FQNNGV.

This clonotype was counted a single time. The conserved closing phenylalanine or tryptophan is absent in this CDR3, likely reflecting a read error. V gene TRBV5-1 combines with J gene TRBJ2-5; D gene unclear. Germline V gene lookup returns CDR1 SGHRS and CDR2 YFSETQ. V was trimmed by 0 bases and J by 1 base, leaving 10 bases between them. The CDR3 covers 15 residues. CDR3 bases: TGCGCCAGCAGCTTGGGATCGCCAGCCCAAGAGACCCAGTACTTA. It codes for CASSLGSPAQETQYL.

On this clonotype: A read error may produce the germline difference seen at one junction end. The chain has TRBV20-1 and TRBJ2-1; D is uncertain. The CDR3 length is 12 residues. CDR1 DFQATT and CDR2 SNEGSKA come from the germline V gene (reference sequence). This chain's CDR3 is CSAQPNNNEQFF. CDR3 nucleotide sequence: TGCAGTGCACAGCCCAACAACAATGAGCAATTCTTC.